This T cell receptor beta chain is drawn from a study of metastatic and nonmetastatic thyroid tumors. Study-wide findings and caveats: It was reported that TCR beta diversity was significantly higher in malignant thyroid tumors than benign nodules, in blood and tumor.

This clone was recorded many times. Its target is unknown. Patients were all untreated before their thyroid surgery. Original processing methods: A papillary thyroid cancer distant-metastasis classifier was built from CDR3 differences across clinicopathological groups. TCRdb reprocessed the PCR reads via MiXCR. The V and J calls reflect TCRdb's pipeline rather than the authors' work. Of 15,000 or so clones listed, 26% are singletons. This CDR3 comprises 13 residues. V was shortened by 10 bases and J by 0 bases, with 11 bases between the two germline ends. CDR1 is KGHDR, CDR2 SFDVKD, per germline. The rearrangement joins TRBV24-1 to TRBJ1-1; a weak D match, TRBD1 (6 bases). The receptor was derived from a female donor with papillary thyroid cancer or a benign thyroid nodule (not recorded which). Some clones in this sample may be carry-over from other donors' samples. The material sequenced was tumor tissue. The DNA of the CDR3 is TGTGCCACAGACGGGGGCATGAACACTGAAGCTTTCTTT. It yields the protein CATDGGMNTEAFF.